A selection of T cell receptor beta chains follows, all from one sample in a study of shared clonotypes between healthy human individuals. Assay: immunoSEQ multiplex PCR; the TCRdb copy retains only in-frame clones and omits some. The sample gives around 2.1 million clones, 90% to 97% of which show up once; around 0.13% is in the top ten. The source material was naive CD4+ T cells sorted from blood. Receptors originate from a man aged 18 to 29 in good health. The CDR3 runs from the conserved cysteine through the conserved F or W. D genes are given only for firm matches. Clone size, where shown, is once, few, many, or a class for clones that have expanded.

D gene: .; clone size: .; J gene: TRBJ2-1; V gene: TRBV7-8; CDR3 length: 12; CDR3 DNA: TGTGCCAGCAGCTTAGCGGTGGCTAGTTGGGTCTTC; CDR3 protein: CASSLAVASWVF
D gene: TRBD2; clone size: .; J gene: TRBJ2-7; V gene: TRBV7-9; CDR3 length: 13; CDR3 DNA: TGTGCCAGCAGCTTCCCTAGCGGCTACGAGCAGTACTTC; CDR3 protein: CASSFPSGYEQYF
D gene: TRBD2; clone size: .; J gene: TRBJ2-3; V gene: TRBV2; CDR3 length: 15; CDR3 DNA: TGTGCCACCCTTCTCCTAGCGGCTAGCACAGATACGCAGTATTTT; CDR3 protein: CATLLLAASTDTQYF
D gene: .; clone size: .; J gene: TRBJ2-5; V gene: TRBV6-1; CDR3 length: 15; CDR3 DNA: TGTGCCAGCAGTGCGCGCAGGGCCCTCCAAGAGACCCAGTACTTC; CDR3 protein: CASSARRALQETQYF
D gene: .; clone size: .; J gene: TRBJ2-7; V gene: TRBV14; CDR3 length: 12; CDR3 DNA: TGTGCCAGCAGCCAAGAAGAGGGTAGGGAGTACTTC; CDR3 protein: CASSQEEGREYF
D gene: .; clone size: once; J gene: TRBJ2-3; V gene: TRBV20-1; CDR3 length: 11; CDR3 DNA: TGCAGTGCTAGTTCTACAGATACGCAGTATTTT; CDR3 protein: CSASSTDTQYF
D gene: TRBD1; clone size: .; J gene: TRBJ1-4; V gene: TRBV28; CDR3 length: 13; CDR3 DNA: TGTGCCAGCAGTATGCAACAGGGGGCGGAGGGGTTTTTT; CDR3 protein: CASSMQQGAEGFF
D gene: TRBD1; clone size: .; J gene: TRBJ2-6; V gene: TRBV28; CDR3 length: 17; CDR3 DNA: TGTGCCAGCCATAGACAGGGGAGGAGCTCTGGGGCCAACGTCCTGACTTTC; CDR3 protein: CASHRQGRSSGANVLTF
D gene: .; clone size: .; J gene: TRBJ1-1; V gene: TRBV7-9; CDR3 length: 13; CDR3 DNA: TGTGCCAGCAGCCCCTATGGGAAGGGTGCGGCTTTCTTT; CDR3 protein: CASSPYGKGAAFF
D gene: .; clone size: .; J gene: TRBJ2-5; V gene: TRBV9; CDR3 length: 15; CDR3 DNA: TGTGCCAGCAGCGTAGCTCCGGCTTCCGGGGAGACCCAGTACTTC; CDR3 protein: CASSVAPASGETQYF
D gene: TRBD1; clone size: .; J gene: TRBJ2-7; V gene: TRBV7-2; CDR3 length: 15; CDR3 DNA: TGTGCCAGCAGCTTACGGACAGGGGGGGCCTACGAGCAGTACTTC; CDR3 protein: CASSLRTGGAYEQYF
D gene: .; clone size: .; J gene: TRBJ2-7; V gene: TRBV5-1; CDR3 length: 16; CDR3 DNA: TGCGCCAGCACCATGGGGGGGGGCCCCAGCTCCTACGAGCAGTACTTC; CDR3 protein: CASTMGGGPSSYEQYF
D gene: TRBD1; clone size: .; J gene: TRBJ1-5; V gene: TRBV18; CDR3 length: 15; CDR3 DNA: TGTGCCAGCTCACCCCAAAGGGGGCCGAATCAGCCCCAGCATTTT; CDR3 protein: CASSPQRGPNQPQHF
D gene: TRBD1; clone size: .; J gene: TRBJ2-5; V gene: TRBV6-1; CDR3 length: 13; CDR3 DNA: TGTGCGACCCGACAGGGAAACGGAGAGACCCAGTACTTC; CDR3 protein: CATRQGNGETQYF
D gene: .; clone size: .; J gene: TRBJ2-7; V gene: TRBV6-5; CDR3 length: 13; CDR3 DNA: TGTGCCAGCAGTGAAGCACGGGTCTACGAGCAGTACTTC; CDR3 protein: CASSEARVYEQYF
D gene: TRBD2; clone size: .; J gene: TRBJ2-1; V gene: TRBV30; CDR3 length: 15; CDR3 DNA: TGTGCCTGGAGTGTATCGGGAGGGCCATACAATGAGCAGTTCTTC; CDR3 protein: CAWSVSGGPYNEQFF
D gene: .; clone size: .; J gene: TRBJ1-6; V gene: TRBV7-2; CDR3 length: 18; CDR3 DNA: TGTGCCAGCAGCTTGGGGGGGTCCCGAGGGTCCTATAATTCACCCCTCCACTTT; CDR3 protein: CASSLGGSRGSYNSPLHF
D gene: TRBD1; clone size: .; J gene: TRBJ2-4; V gene: TRBV6-5; CDR3 length: 14; CDR3 DNA: TGTGCCAGCAGCCGGGACAGTGTCCAAAACATTCAGTACTTC; CDR3 protein: CASSRDSVQNIQYF